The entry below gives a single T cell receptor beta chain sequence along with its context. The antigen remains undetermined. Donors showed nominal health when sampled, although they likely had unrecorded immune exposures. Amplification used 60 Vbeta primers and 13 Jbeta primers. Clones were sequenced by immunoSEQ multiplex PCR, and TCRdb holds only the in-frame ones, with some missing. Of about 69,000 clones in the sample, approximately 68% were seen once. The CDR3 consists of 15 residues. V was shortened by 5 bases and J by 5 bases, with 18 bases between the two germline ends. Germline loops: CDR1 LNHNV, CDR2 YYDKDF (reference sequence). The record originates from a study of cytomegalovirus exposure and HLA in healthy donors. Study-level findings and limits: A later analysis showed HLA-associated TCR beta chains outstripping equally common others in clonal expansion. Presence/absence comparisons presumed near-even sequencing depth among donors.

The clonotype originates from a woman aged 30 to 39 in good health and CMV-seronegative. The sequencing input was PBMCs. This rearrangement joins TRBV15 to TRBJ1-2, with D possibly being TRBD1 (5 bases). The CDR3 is CATSPAEGAGYGYTF. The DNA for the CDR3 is TGTGCCACCAGCCCAGCCGAAGGGGCGGGGTATGGCTACACCTTC.